This T cell receptor (beta chain) was observed in a study of T cell responses to AZD1222 COVID-19 vaccine. Study details: Timing groups of about 4 and about 12 weeks for second doses were pooled. Regarding the study as a whole: Unmutated variant regions are reportedly the target of nearly half of TCRs that are spike-specific.

Concerning this clone: Antigen unknown.

Looked up from germline, CDR1 is SNHLY and CDR2 is FYNNEI. V shed 5 bases and J 7 bases; nucleotides not matched to a gene: 3. This CDR3 is built from 12 residues. Produced via immunoSEQ multiplex PCR; TCRdb's table is partial and in-frame only. The sample comprises more than 100,000 clones, around 90% of which are singletons, and 1% to 1.5% rests with the top ten. The sequencing used peripheral blood, collected on day 0 of AZD1222 vaccination. The chain is built from TRBV2 and TRBJ2-5, with TRBD1 matching over 8 bases. This receptor was identified in an adult in good health. CDR3 sequence (DNA): TGTGCCAGCAGTTACAGGGGGAGGACCCAGTACTTC. Translating it yields CASSYRGRTQYF.